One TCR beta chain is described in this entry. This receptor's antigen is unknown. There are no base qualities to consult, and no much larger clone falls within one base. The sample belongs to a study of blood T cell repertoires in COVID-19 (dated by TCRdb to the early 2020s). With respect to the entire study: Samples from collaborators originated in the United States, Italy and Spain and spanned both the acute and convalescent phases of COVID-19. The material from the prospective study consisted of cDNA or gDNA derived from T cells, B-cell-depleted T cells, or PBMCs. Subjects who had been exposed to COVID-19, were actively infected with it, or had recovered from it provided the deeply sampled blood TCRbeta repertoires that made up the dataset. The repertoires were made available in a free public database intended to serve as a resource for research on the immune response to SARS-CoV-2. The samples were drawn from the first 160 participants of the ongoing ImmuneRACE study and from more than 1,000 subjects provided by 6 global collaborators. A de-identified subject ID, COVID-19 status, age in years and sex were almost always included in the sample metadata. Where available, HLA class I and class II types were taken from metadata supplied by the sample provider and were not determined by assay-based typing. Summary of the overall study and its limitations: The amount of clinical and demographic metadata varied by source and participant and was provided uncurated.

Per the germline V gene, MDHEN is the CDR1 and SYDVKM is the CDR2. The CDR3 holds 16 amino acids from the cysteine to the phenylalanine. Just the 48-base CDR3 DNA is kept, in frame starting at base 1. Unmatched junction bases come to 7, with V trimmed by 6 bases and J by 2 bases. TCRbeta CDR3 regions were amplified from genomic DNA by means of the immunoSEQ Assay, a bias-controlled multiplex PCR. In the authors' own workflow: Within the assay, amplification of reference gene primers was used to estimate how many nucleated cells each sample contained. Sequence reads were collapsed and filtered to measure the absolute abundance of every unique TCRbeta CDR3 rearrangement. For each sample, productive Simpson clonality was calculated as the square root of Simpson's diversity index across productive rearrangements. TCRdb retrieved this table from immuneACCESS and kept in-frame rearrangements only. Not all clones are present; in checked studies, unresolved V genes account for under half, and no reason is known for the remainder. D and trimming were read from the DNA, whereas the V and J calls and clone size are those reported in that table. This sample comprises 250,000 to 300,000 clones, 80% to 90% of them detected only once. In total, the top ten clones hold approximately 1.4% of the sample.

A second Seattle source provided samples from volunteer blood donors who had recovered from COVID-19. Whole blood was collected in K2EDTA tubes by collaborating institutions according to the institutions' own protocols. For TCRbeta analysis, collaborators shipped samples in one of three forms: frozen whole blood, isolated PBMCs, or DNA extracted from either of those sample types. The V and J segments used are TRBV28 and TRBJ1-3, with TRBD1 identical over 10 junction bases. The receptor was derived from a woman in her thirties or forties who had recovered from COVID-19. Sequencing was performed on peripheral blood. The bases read TGTGCCAGCAGCGTGGACAGGGGGTTAGCTGGAAACACCATATATTTT. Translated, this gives CASSVDRGLAGNTIYF.